Sequencing of this TCR beta chain was carried out in a study of cytomegalovirus exposure and HLA in healthy donors. Whole-study findings and limits: Listed as cytomegalovirus-associated were over 150 TCR beta chains.

At sampling all donors were nominally healthy, likely with unrecorded immune exposures. This CDR3 has 15 residues. Germline V gene data show CDR1 as SNHLY and CDR2 as FYNNEI. The V and J ends lost 3 bases and 1 base respectively, with 10 bases between them. Vbeta (60) and Jbeta (13) primers were used in the PCR. The protocol was immunoSEQ multiplex PCR, while the TCRdb copy is restricted to in-frame clones and leaves out a portion. In the table there are about 130,000 clones, roughly 78% of which are singletons. This clone has just a few counts. As yet, its antigen is unknown. The clonotype originates from a middle-aged man in good health and CMV-seropositive. The rearrangement joins TRBV2 to TRBJ2-4; no firm D call. The sequenced sample was PBMCs. CDR3 sequence: CASSDRGPAKNIQYF. In nucleotides, the CDR3 is TGTGCCAGCAGTGATCGTGGCCCTGCCAAAAACATTCAGTACTTC.